Listed below are T cell receptor beta chains from one sample, sequenced in a study of cytomegalovirus exposure and HLA in healthy donors. The protocol was immunoSEQ multiplex PCR, while the TCRdb copy is restricted to in-frame clones and leaves out a portion. The data show about 130,000 clones, 74% seen once. The specimen was PBMCs. Receptors originate from a man aged 35 to 55 in good health and CMV-seropositive. The CDR3 runs from the conserved cysteine through the conserved F or W.

v_gene,CDR3aa
TRBV5-1,CASSSAERYEQYF
TRBV28,CASSPVLAGSEEQYF
TRBV5-4,CASSLWTREKTQYF
TRBV28,CASSPYRADTQYF
TRBV11-2,CASSLASGVSYEQYF
TRBV10-3,CATQGTGSGTGELFF
TRBV5-1,CASSLTGQGYYSYEQYF
TRBV20-1,CSASTAEGYTF
TRBV27,CASSQGQSSYEQYF
TRBV6-6,CASSYSEERPQHF
TRBV28,CASRDRVRGYTF
TRBV27,CASSPLGGYEQYF
TRBV2,CASVRGTGSTDTQYF
TRBV19,CASSSLELAGSYEQYF
TRBV11-3,CASSLGTSGFAYEQYF
TRBV7-2,CASSLRQVYGYTF
TRBV13,CASSFFVPSGRAYEQYF
TRBV15,CATRQDPQETQYF
TRBV6-5,CASSFLQGRPLPLHF
TRBV27,CASSLVGGSSYNEQFF
TRBV29-1,CSVGRGTGGYEQYF
TRBV18,CASSPPSGKEKLFF
TRBV27,CASRDRVSTGELFF
TRBV30,CAWSGLAAYEQYF
TRBV5-6,CASSTGQARSPLHF
TRBV4-1,CASSHETRDRTTTNYTDTQYF
TRBV7-7,CASSLNSRSRAFF
TRBV7-2,CASSRTDTQYF
TRBV7-2,CASSLAPGGLNYGYTF
TRBV21-1,CASSSRTPRNEQFF
TRBV29-1,CSGAQVVNEQFF
TRBV29-1,CSVGLAGGHADTQYF
TRBV7-2,CASSLGRQDVEQFF
TRBV11-2,CASSFRWNEKLFF
TRBV27,CASRGGTNQPQHF
TRBV28,CASSFGQTGFSNQPQHF
TRBV7-6,CASSLGTSGSTDTQYF
TRBV6-1,CASSRERSTDTQYF
TRBV28,CASSLLQQNQPQHF
TRBV6-5,CASSLGTGYGYTF
TRBV9,CASSAGQPQIEAFF
TRBV7-6,CASSLGQPYGYTF
TRBV6-1,CASEGARWAFF
TRBV28,CASSITGFNEKLFF
TRBV30,CAWRPNYEQYF
TRBV6-1,CASSESNRFRAIQETQYF
TRBV7-2,CASSLEAGLAKNIQYF
TRBV28,CASSLNEAQHF
TRBV28,CASSLPGTVYGYTF
TRBV19,CASMQGSSGNTIYF
TRBV4-1,CASSLTGAGSGYTF
TRBV27,CASSLGQGIFGYTF
TRBV5-5,CASSGTGDQPQHF
TRBV28,CASSQGYQPQHF
TRBV13,CASSPPGQVTREQYF